Listed below are T cell receptor beta chains from one sample, sequenced in a study of T-cell reconstitution after alpha-beta-depleted transplantation in children. TCRdb recomputed calls from the PCR reads with MiXCR, one row per CDR3 protein. The repertoire consists of 200,000 to 250,000 distinct CDR3 sequences, with around 13% occurring once and the leading ten covering about 2.6%. This sample comprised PBMCs from the stem cell graft donor, obtained from the stem cell graft. Receptors originate from a human donor who donated a stem cell graft to a child with acute lymphoblastic leukemia. CDR3s include the opening cysteine and the closing phenylalanine or tryptophan. Fields, in order: J gene, D gene, clone size, V gene, CDR3 DNA, CDR3 protein. A D gene is named only where the DNA matches it firmly. Some rows mark clone size as missing; the rest say once, few, many or name a class of expanded clone.

>TRBJ2-1|TRBD2|many|TRBV10-3
TGTGCCATCGCTAGCGGGGGGGCGGTATTTGGTAATGAGCAGTTCTTC
CAIASGGAVFGNEQFF
>TRBJ2-4|.|many|TRBV4-3
TGCGCCAGCAGCCAAGGCCTGGGGCGTAGGGCCGGAATGGCCAAAAACATTCAGTACTTC
CASSQGLGRRAGMAKNIQYF
>TRBJ2-7|TRBD2|few|TRBV5-4
TGTGCCAGCAGTCGCCCCACGACCACTAGCGGGCCTTCCTACGAGCAGTACTTC
CASSRPTTTSGPSYEQYF
>TRBJ1-2|.|many|TRBV12-3/TRBV12-4
TGTGCCAGCAGTTTAAGTTCGGGGAGAGTGGGCTACACCTTC
CASSLSSGRVGYTF
>TRBJ2-7|.|few|TRBV4-3
TGCGCCAGCAGCCAAGGACTAGAACCCCTCGGGGAGCAGTACTTC
CASSQGLEPLGEQYF
>TRBJ2-1|.|many|TRBV6-5
TGTGCCAGCAGTTATCTACTTGAGCAGTTCTTC
CASSYLLEQFF
>TRBJ2-7|.|.|TRBV28
TGTGCCAGCACTGGAGGGCCCGGAACCTACGAGCAGTACTTC
CASTGGPGTYEQYF
>TRBJ2-2|.|few|TRBV7-3
TGTGCCAGCAGCCCCATGGTAGCAGCGAACACCGGGGAGCTGTTTTTT
CASSPMVAANTGELFF
>TRBJ2-7|.|many|TRBV30
TGTGCCTGGCAGGGTAGGTACGAGCAGTACTTC
CAWQGRYEQYF
>TRBJ2-7|TRBD1|few|TRBV6-5
TGTGCCAGCAGTTCTCCGGGACAGGAGTCCTACGAGCAGTACTTC
CASSSPGQESYEQYF
>TRBJ1-3|.|few|TRBV5-1
TGCGCCAGCAGCCGAGAGGGGACAAGTGGAAACACCATATATTTT
CASSREGTSGNTIYF
>TRBJ1-4|TRBD1|.|TRBV5-1
TGCGCCAGCAGCTTGTGGGGGACAGGCCTCCGAAACGATGAAAACCTGTTTTTT
CASSLWGTGLRNDENLFF
>TRBJ1-2|.|many|TRBV7-2
TGTGCCAGCAGCCTCTCCCGTGGGGTCTATGGCTACACCTTC
CASSLSRGVYGYTF
>TRBJ2-3|TRBD2|few|TRBV6-5
TGTGCCAGCAGTTCCTACGGACGGGAGGGGACGGATACGCAGTATTTT
CASSSYGREGTDTQYF
>TRBJ2-5|.|many|TRBV6-2/TRBV6-3
TGTGCCAGCAGGATCGGACAAAAGGGCGGTGAGACCCAGTACTTC
CASRIGQKGGETQYF
>TRBJ1-3|.|many|TRBV9
TGTGCCAGCAGCGCGGAGGGAAACACCATATATTTT
CASSAEGNTIYF
>TRBJ1-6|TRBD1|many|TRBV9
TGTGCCAGCAGCCCAGGGACAGCGGGGATTGTCGCCCTCCACTTT
CASSPGTAGIVALHF
>TRBJ1-2|.|many|TRBV5-4
TGTGCCAGCAGCCCATGGGCAGCTTATGGCTACACCTTC
CASSPWAAYGYTF
>TRBJ1-4|.|many|TRBV9
TGTGCCAGCAGCGTAGTGGGGTCAGCCACTAATGAAAAACTGTTTTTT
CASSVVGSATNEKLFF
>TRBJ2-7|.|many|TRBV18
TGTGCCAGCAGCCCACCTGGGCAGGGTTACGAGCAGTACTTC
CASSPPGQGYEQYF